The 11 T cell receptor beta chains below all came from one sample that was sequenced in a study of blood T cells in healthy people across ages. A second roughly 6 to 12 cycle PCR used barcoded and J-beta primers. In TCRdb, the 5' RACE reads were re-called with MiXCR into one record per CDR3 protein. Among 920,000 or so distinct CDR3 sequences listed, 45% were seen once. Sequences were obtained from blood. These receptor sequences come from a woman between 55 and 75 years old in good health.

The rearrangement links TRBV5-6 to TRBJ2-3, with 7 bases that match TRBD2. From germline, CDR1 is SGHDT and CDR2 YYEEEE. This CDR3 region has 14 residues. The trim removed 3 bases at V and 5 bases at J, leaving 6 bases unmatched. The CDR3 is CASSSGGGQDTQYF. The CDR3 DNA is TGTGCCAGCAGCTCGGGAGGAGGTCAAGATACGCAGTATTTT.

This clonotype was seen more than once but under ten times. CDR3 nucleotides: TGTGCCAGCAGCTTAGCTGATTCGATCCCGGACGGAAGCTACGAGCAGTACTTC. Amino acid sequence: CASSLADSIPDGSYEQYF. J is TRBJ2-7 and V is TRBV7-6; D remains unclear. This CDR3 has 18 amino acids. Looked up from germline, CDR1 is SGHVS and CDR2 is FNYEAQ. V was shortened by 0 bases and J by 3 bases, with 21 bases between the two germline ends.

The chain has TRBV20-1 and TRBJ1-4, with D possibly matching TRBD1 (5 bases). The germline V gene has CDR1 DFQATT and CDR2 SNEGSKA (reference sequence). V was clipped by 3 bases and J by 15 bases, with 14 bases between them. The CDR3 runs to 11 residues. The CDR3 reads CSARGDRGLFF. The CDR3 bases are TGCAGTGCTAGGGGGGACCGCGGATTGTTTTTT.

In this sample, this clonotype turned up a few times. The J gene is TRBJ2-1, the V gene TRBV24-1, with 10 bases identical to TRBD1. Germline CDR1 is KGHDR and CDR2 is SFDVKD. Losses at the gene ends were 4 bases for V and 0 bases for J; bases not matched to a gene: 5. The CDR3 extends over 17 amino acids. CDR3 in DNA: TGTGCCACCAGTGACCCACGGACAGGGGGCTCCTACAATGAGCAGTTCTTC. The encoded protein is CATSDPRTGGSYNEQFF.

This clonotype came up a few times. The chain carries TRBV24-1 and TRBJ2-3, with 9 positions matching TRBD1. Germline V gene lookup returns CDR1 KGHDR and CDR2 SFDVKD. CDR3 length equals 16 residues. The V gene end was trimmed by 2 bases and the J gene end by 3 bases; junction bases not matched to a gene: 5. CDR3 protein: CATSDSGDRETDTQYF. The CDR3 bases are TGTGCCACCAGTGATTCCGGGGACAGGGAAACAGATACGCAGTATTTT.

This rearrangement joins TRBV6-6 to TRBJ1-2; perhaps TRBD1 as D (5 bases). CDR3 size: 14 residues. Between the trimmed V and J ends, which lost 7 bases and 5 bases, there was a span of 17 bases. CDR1 and CDR2 (germline): MNHNY, SVGAGI (reference sequence). As DNA, the CDR3 is TGTGCCAGCAACCCAACAGGAATTCCGTATGGCTACACCTTC. It encodes CASNPTGIPYGYTF.

The chain is built from TRBV7-9 and TRBJ2-5; D ambiguous. The CDR3 loop spans 13 amino acids. V lost 0 bases and J 5 bases, leaving 7 bases between the germline ends. CDR1 and CDR2 (germline): SEHNR, FQNEAQ (reference sequence). The CDR3 coding sequence is TGTGCCAGCAGCTTAGCCTACCCGGAGACCCAGTACTTC. It encodes CASSLAYPETQYF.

J is TRBJ2-3 and V is TRBV7-3, with 8 bases aligning to TRBD2. Germline V gene sequence: CDR1 SGHTA, CDR2 FQGTGA. The CDR3 loop spans 19 amino acids. The V gene end was trimmed by 2 bases and the J gene end by 2 bases; junction bases not matched to a gene: 15. The CDR3 region has the DNA TGTGCCAGCAGCTTAGTAGTTGGCGGGAGGCCCCCCCACACAGATACGCAGTATTTT. As protein: CASSLVVGGRPPHTDTQYF. The full variable domain, completed using reference TRBV7-3 and TRBJ2-3, is GAGVSQTPSNKVTEKGKYVELRCDPISGHTALYWYRQSLGQGPEFLIYFQGTGAADDSGLPNDRFFAVRPEGSVSTLKIQRTERGDSAVYLCASSLVVGGRPPHTDTQYFGPGTRLTVL.

V gene TRBV11-3 combines with J gene TRBJ2-1, with 10 positions matching TRBD2. With V trimmed by 5 bases and J by 10 bases, 8 bases remained unmatched. Germline lookup yields CDR1 SGHNT and CDR2 YENEEA. CDR3 length: 14 residues. CDR3 loop: CASSISGGSVEQFF. CDR3 sequence (DNA): TGTGCCAGCAGCATTAGCGGGGGGTCGGTGGAGCAGTTCTTC.

The gene calls are TRBV3-1 and TRBJ2-4; tentative D call: TRBD1 (6 bases). The J call may be in error: the DNA end matches TRBJ2-7 better. This CDR3 spans 16 amino acids. Germline-derived CDR1 and CDR2 are LGHDT and YNNKEL (reference sequence). CDR3 bases: TGTGCCAGCAGCCAAGAAGAGGGGGTGGCCCTTAACGAGCAGTACTTC. This sequence encodes CASSQEEGVALNEQYF.

This clonotype was observed a few times. This chain joins TRBV6-2 or TRBV6-3 and TRBJ2-4; maybe TRBD2 (6 bases). Per the germline V gene, CDR1 is MNHEY and CDR2 is SVGEGT. V lost 0 bases, J lost 13 bases, and 13 bases lay in between. The CDR3 consists of 13 residues. CDR3 sequence (DNA): TGTGCCAGCAGTTACTCGGAGGGCGGGGAGCAGTACTTC. Amino acids: CASSYSEGGEQYF.